These 17 T cell receptor beta chains originate from one sample sequenced in a study of Graves' ophthalmopathy and Graves' hyperthyroidism. From RNA, the CDR3 regions of TCR beta chains were amplified and sequenced. HTBI-primed RT-PCR formed the first round, and a multiplex PCR formed the second. TCRdb independently ran MiXCR on the multiplex PCR reads; one entry per CDR3 protein. Here the sample spans just over 600,000 distinct CDR3 sequences, about 24% being singletons. What was sequenced was peripheral blood. The origin of the receptors is a woman between 18 and 29 years old with stable Graves' hyperthyroidism. Some clones in this sample may be carry-over from other donors' samples.

This clonotype was counted at least ten times. The chain couples TRBV11-3 to TRBJ2-6; TRBD2 is a possible D gene (5 bases). Looked up from germline, CDR1 is SGHNT and CDR2 is YENEEA. Trimming cost V 7 bases and J 4 bases, with 8 bases left between them. There are 13 residues in the CDR3. CDR3 sequence reads: CASTGKGANVLTF. The CDR3 nucleotides are TGTGCCAGCACCGGGAAGGGGGCCAACGTCCTGACTTTC.

Ten or more counts support this clonotype. This sequence joins TRBV6-5 and TRBJ2-7, with 8 bases lining up with TRBD2. Germline V CDR1 and CDR2: MNHEY, SVGAGI. The CDR3 consists of 16 residues. After removal of 6 bases from V and 3 bases from J, the junction contained 13 bases not matched to a gene. The CDR3 DNA reads as TGTGCCAGCAGAAGCACCTTAGCGGGAAACTACTACGAGCAGTACTTC. It is translated as CASRSTLAGNYYEQYF.

This clonotype was counted a few times. The junction departs from germline at one end; a sequencing error may be responsible. J is TRBJ2-7 and V is TRBV2; D may be TRBD2 (6 bases). This CDR3 is 11 amino acids long. Looked up from germline, CDR1 is SNHLY and CDR2 is FYNNEI. CDR3 sequence: CASRNLRRDVF. CDR3 in DNA: TGTGCCAGCAGAAATCTCCGGAGGGACGTCTTC. The full variable domain, completed using reference TRBV2 and TRBJ2-7, is EPEVTQTPSHQVTQMGQEVILRCVPISNHLYFYWYRQILGQKVEFLVSFYNNEISEKSEIFDDQFSVERPDGSNFTLKIRSTKLEDSAMYFCASRNLRRDVFGPGTRLTVT.

For this clonotype: A much larger clone differs from this one at a single base, so this may be a read error. This likely comes from a read error, as the CDR3 has no conserved phenylalanine or tryptophan at its end. The rearrangement links TRBV2 to TRBJ2-5; no clear D gene. Per the germline V gene, CDR1 is SNHLY and CDR2 is FYNNEI. CDR3 length: 14 amino acids. Trimming stripped 8 bases from V and 2 bases from J, with 15 bases between. The CDR3, as DNA: TGTGCCAGCGCCGGTACGGCGCGACAAGAGACCCAGTACCTC. It translates to CASAGTARQETQYL.

The rearrangement links TRBV6-1 to TRBJ1-1, with D perhaps TRBD1 (5 bases). V lost 11 bases and J 2 bases, leaving 15 bases between the germline ends. The CDR3 length is 13 residues. Germline lookup yields CDR1 MNHNS and CDR2 SASEGT. CDR3 sequence: CAGKGEVNTEAFF. The CDR3 DNA reads TGTGCCGGAAAAGGGGAGGTAAACACTGAAGCTTTCTTT.

The chain carries TRBV12-3 or TRBV12-4 and TRBJ1-1, with no clear D. V was clipped by 1 base and J by 2 bases, with 14 bases between them. The CDR3 consists of 16 residues. The CDR3 coding sequence is TGTGCCAGCAGTTTAGAATTTACCGCCGGAAACACTGAAGCTTTCTTT. Protein: CASSLEFTAGNTEAFF.

The chain combines TRBV11-3 with TRBJ2-7; D ambiguous. CDR3 length: 14 residues. Trimming removed 8 bases at V and 6 bases at J, with 20 bases between. Germline CDR1 reads SGHNT; CDR2 reads YENEEA. The CDR3 region has the DNA TGTGCCAGCGGCGATAGCTCCCCGACCCTCGAGCAGTACTTC. Amino acids: CASGDSSPTLEQYF.

This clonotype was recorded many times. V and J are TRBV12-3 or TRBV12-4 and TRBJ1-5; a possible D gene is TRBD1 (5 bases). V lost 5 bases and J lost 0, with 14 bases in between. This CDR3 has 16 amino acids. The DNA for the CDR3 is TGTGCCAGCAGTGTCGCCGCAGGGAGTAGCAATCAGCCCCAGCATTTT. Its translation: CASSVAAGSSNQPQHF.

The CDR3 nucleotides read TGTGCCAGCAGCTCCTCTCTCGGGACGGGGAGAAACGAGCAGTACTTC. It translates to CASSSSLGTGRNEQYF. The chain recombines TRBV7-8 with TRBJ2-7; D is tentatively TRBD1 or TRBD2 (5 bases each). Germline V gives CDR1 SGHVS, CDR2 FQNEAQ. V was shortened by 4 bases and J by 5 bases, with 21 bases between the two germline ends. The CDR3 consists of 16 residues.

This clonotype was counted ten times or more. This chain connects TRBV30 to TRBJ1-2; D gene ambiguous. CDR1 and CDR2 from the germline V gene are GTSNPN and SVGIG (reference sequence). The CDR3 extends over 12 amino acids. The V end was cut by 0 bases, the J end by 8 bases, with 10 bases between. The CDR3 DNA follows: TGTGCCTGGAGTGTAGGCCGGCTGGGCTACACCTTC. It codes for CAWSVGRLGYTF.

This clonotype was counted at least ten times. The chain is built from TRBV7-3 and TRBJ2-2; unclear D gene. The CDR3 is made up of 14 amino acids. The V end lost 1 base, the J end lost 4 bases, and 7 bases lay between the germline ends. In germline, CDR1 is SGHTA, CDR2 FQGTGA. The CDR3 DNA follows: TGTGCCAGCAGCTTAAGCGGTGTCACCGGGGAGCTGTTTTTT. Protein product: CASSLSGVTGELFF.

The rearrangement uses TRBV6-4 and TRBJ1-2; TRBD1 aligns across 9 bases. The J segment lost 4 bases and the V segment lost 4 bases, leaving 13 bases of the junction unmatched. Per the germline V gene, CDR1 is MRHNA and CDR2 is SNTAGT. CDR3 length: 17 amino acids. This CDR3 is CASSGPNRDRESYGYTF. The CDR3 nucleotides are TGTGCCAGCAGTGGACCGAACCGGGACAGGGAAAGCTATGGCTACACCTTC.

Points on this clonotype: At one of its ends the junction is not consistent with the germline gene, which may arise from a read error. V usage is TRBV7-2 and J usage is TRBJ2-5; tentatively, D is TRBD1 (6 bases). The CDR3 spans 15 residues. Germline lookup yields CDR1 SGHTA and CDR2 FQGNSA. The CDR3 DNA is TGTGCCAGTAGCCATCAACAGGGACGGCCAGAGACCAAGTACTTC. Its protein product is CASSHQQGRPETKYF. Variable domain in full (rest from reference TRBV7-2 and TRBJ2-5): GAGVSQSPSNKVTEKGKDVELRCDPISGHTALYWYRQSLGQGLEFLIYFQGNSAPDKSGLPSDRFSAERTGGSVSTLTIQRTQQEDSAVYLCASSHQQGRPETKYFGPGTRLLVL.

The CDR3: CASSLRLAGGDYEQYF. CDR3 DNA sequence: TGTGCCAGCAGCCTCAGACTAGCGGGAGGTGACTACGAGCAGTACTTC. The chain uses TRBV12-3 or TRBV12-4 and TRBJ2-7; 13 nucleotides agree with TRBD2. This CDR3 has 16 residues. V gave up 6 bases and J gave up 3 bases; unmatched junction bases: 8.

This clonotype was seen more than once but under ten times. The CDR3 region has the DNA TGTGCCAGCAGCTTAGTTGGGACTAGCTCCTACGAGCAGTACTTC. It yields the protein CASSLVGTSSYEQYF. This sequence joins TRBV7-2 and TRBJ2-7; 8 positions match TRBD2. V dropped 1 base and J dropped 0; count of bases not matched to a gene: 2. The CDR3 loop spans 15 amino acids. CDR1 is SGHTA and CDR2 is FQGNSA in the germline V gene.

V usage is TRBV19 and J usage is TRBJ2-2; a possible D gene is TRBD2 (7 bases). V was trimmed by 2 bases and J by 5 bases, leaving 15 bases between them. The CDR3 runs to 16 residues. Per germline, CDR1 LNHDA and CDR2 SQIVND (reference sequence). DNA for the CDR3: TGTGCCAGTAGTATATCGGGGGGCGCTGGGACCGGGGAGCTGTTTTTT. Amino acid sequence: CASSISGGAGTGELFF.

This clonotype was observed once. This chain uses TRBV12-3 or TRBV12-4 with TRBJ2-5; 15 positions match TRBD2. The V gene end was trimmed by 5 bases and the J gene end by 5 bases; junction bases not matched to a gene: 12. This CDR3 has 18 amino acids. Here the CDR3 reads CASSQGGLAGGPSETQYF. DNA of the CDR3: TGTGCCAGCAGTCAAGGCGGACTAGCGGGAGGGCCGTCCGAGACCCAGTACTTC.